Below are 5 T cell receptor beta chains sequenced from a single sample in a study of regulatory T cells in long-lasting Graves disease. TCR beta libraries were built with iRepertoire HTBI primers and Arm-PCR of CDR3 regions. TCRdb analysed the multiplex PCR reads with MiXCR anew, one entry per CDR3 protein. The table records some 340,000 distinct CDR3 sequences, 12% of them present only once. As to time point: newly diagnosed GD, antithyroid drugs for less than 3 months. From RNA extracted from PBMCs, the TCR library was made. A further study also used this sample, focusing on T cells in Graves' hyperthyroidism and ophthalmopathy.

The specimen comprised peripheral blood mononuclear cells (PBMCs), sampled at new diagnosis, from a patient treated with antithyroid drugs. These receptors were taken from a young woman with Graves disease.

This clonotype was counted ten times or more. V usage is TRBV5-4 and J usage is TRBJ1-4; weak D call: TRBD1 (6 bases). The CDR3 extends over 17 amino acids. The germline gives CDR1 SGHNT, CDR2 YYREEE (reference sequence). Trimming removed 3 bases at V and 8 bases at J, with 23 bases between. CDR3 coding DNA: TGTGCCAGCAGCTCAGGGTCAACAGGGCTGGGAGGAGAAAAACTGTTTTTT. As protein: CASSSGSTGLGGEKLFF. Full variable domain (remainder filled in from reference TRBV5-4 and TRBJ1-4): ETGVTQSPTHLIKTRGQQVTLRCSSQSGHNTVSWYQQALGQGPQFIFQYYREEENGRGNFPPRFSGLQFPNYSSELNVNALELDDSALYLCASSSGSTGLGGEKLFFGSGTQLSVL.

V gene TRBV20-1 combines with J gene TRBJ2-3, with TRBD2 matching 7 bases. The germline V gene encodes CDR1 DFQATT and CDR2 SNEGSKA (reference sequence). This CDR3 has 19 residues. V shed 2 bases and J 1 base; nucleotides not matched to a gene: 18. CDR3 DNA: TGCAGTGCTAGATCGTGGATCGGGGGAGGGGCGGGAGGCACAGATACGCAGTATTTT. Its protein product is CSARSWIGGGAGGTDTQYF.

This clonotype showed up just a few times. The chain is built from TRBV25-1 and TRBJ2-1; D remains ambiguous. The CDR3 consists of 13 residues. Trimming removed 3 bases from V and 10 bases from J, with 13 bases in between. CDR1 is MGHDK, CDR2 SYGVNS, per germline. The CDR3 DNA reads as TGTGCCAGCAGTGATGGTCTAGTTGTAGAGCAGTTCTTC. Its protein is CASSDGLVVEQFF.

There are many counts of this clonotype. This sequence joins TRBV5-8 and TRBJ2-2; the match to TRBD2 covers 12 bases. With 4 bases clipped from V and 3 bases from J, the junction kept 4 bases outside the gene matches. There are 16 residues in the CDR3. Germline V gene sequence: CDR1 SGHTS, CDR2 YDEGEE. The CDR3 here is CASSPLAGGDTGELFF. The CDR3 DNA reads as TGTGCCAGCAGCCCACTAGCGGGGGGCGACACCGGGGAGCTGTTTTTT. Looking up the rest from reference TRBV5-8 and TRBJ2-2 gives the full variable domain: EAGVTQSPTHLIKTRGQQATLRCSPISGHTSVYWYQQALGLGLQFLLWYDEGEERNRGNFPPRFSGRQFPNYSSELNVNALELEDSALYLCASSPLAGGDTGELFFGEGSRLTVL.

The chain employs TRBV7-9 and TRBJ2-3; D unresolved. The CDR3 is 14 residues long. The germline V gene encodes CDR1 SEHNR and CDR2 FQNEAQ (reference sequence). V shed 0 bases and J shed 1 base, with 5 bases lying between them. The CDR3 region has the DNA TGTGCCAGCAGCTTAGCCTCCGGCACAGATACGCAGTATTTT. Protein sequence: CASSLASGTDTQYF.